The T cell receptor (beta chain) described here comes from a study of OX40 agonist ivuxolimab in advanced cancers. Using immunoSEQ multiplex PCR, the repertoire was profiled, and TCRdb retains in-frame clones only, with some absent. The data show around 33,000 clones, with approximately 80% seen just once and over 2.5% held by the top ten. CDR3 length: 14 residues. Trimming left V 0 bases short and J 8 bases short, with 14 bases between. Germline V gene sequence: CDR1 SGDLS, CDR2 YYNGEE. The cohort excluded patients with autoimmune disease history or systemic immunosuppression. Samples were taken at baseline and on day 1 of cycles 4 and 7.

Sequencing used CD4+ or CD8+ T cells sorted from blood, obtained in a trial of the OX40 agonist ivuxolimab. The clonotype originates from an adult with an advanced solid tumor such as melanoma, head and neck, liver or kidney cancer. The chain employs TRBV9 and TRBJ1-2; D is uncertain. The CDR3 here is CASSVDWGVDGYTF. CDR3 bases: TGTGCCAGCAGCGTAGATTGGGGAGTGGACGGCTACACCTTC.